The 16 T cell receptor beta chains below all came from one sample that was sequenced in a study of T cell responses to AZD1222 COVID-19 vaccine. This table comes from immunoSEQ multiplex PCR, and its TCRdb copy is limited to in-frame clones, with some not included. The repertoire includes about 87,000 clones, about 90% of them detected once, and 8% to 9.5% sits in the top ten. The specimen was peripheral blood, collected on day 0 of AZD1222 vaccination. These receptors originate from an adult in good health.

The rearrangement uses TRBV30 and TRBJ1-2; no reliable D call. V was shortened by 2 bases and J by 4 bases, with 8 bases between the two germline ends. CDR3 size: 12 residues. Germline values: CDR1 GTSNPN, CDR2 SVGIG (reference sequence). CDR3 region: CAWSLLTYGYTF. CDR3 coding DNA: TGTGCCTGGAGTCTACTGACCTATGGCTACACCTTC.

The rearrangement links TRBV27 to TRBJ1-2, with D maybe TRBD1 (6 bases). This CDR3 is built from 16 residues. V lost 0 bases and J lost 4, with 15 bases in between. CDR1 is MNHEY and CDR2 is SMNVEV in the germline V gene (reference sequence). CDR3 loop: CASSLSGTTASYGYTF. The CDR3 DNA is TGTGCCAGCAGTTTATCCGGGACAACAGCCTCCTATGGCTACACCTTC.

This clone was seen only a few times. The genes are TRBV18 and TRBJ2-2; D is ambiguous. CDR1 KGHSH and CDR2 LQKENI come from the germline V gene. The V gene lost 5 bases and the J gene lost 2 bases, with 9 bases spanning the gap. CDR3 size: 14 residues. As DNA, the CDR3 is TGTGCCAGCTCAGGGGTGGTCAACACCGGGGAGCTGTTTTTT. This sequence encodes CASSGVVNTGELFF.

This chain uses TRBV4-3 with TRBJ1-2; TRBD1 aligns across 7 bases. The CDR3 extends over 16 amino acids. J lost 8 bases, V lost 0 bases, and 12 bases had no gene match. In germline, CDR1 is LGHNA, CDR2 YSLEER. CDR3 sequence: CASSQDRGWGGGGYTF. CDR3 DNA: TGCGCCAGCAGCCAAGATCGAGGGTGGGGAGGGGGCGGCTACACCTTC.

The chain combines TRBV2 with TRBJ1-1; unclear D gene. Germline V gene sequence: CDR1 SNHLY, CDR2 FYNNEI. The V end was cut by 2 bases, the J end by 10 bases, with 11 bases between. The CDR3 is made up of 12 amino acids. The CDR3 reads CASSELGIGAFF. CDR3 DNA sequence: TGTGCCAGCAGTGAATTAGGGATCGGAGCTTTCTTT.

The gene calls are TRBV4-3 and TRBJ1-6, with D hard to call. Germline V gene data show CDR1 as LGHNA and CDR2 as YSLEER. The V gene lost 0 bases and the J gene lost 7 bases, with 13 bases spanning the gap. CDR3 length equals 16 residues. The CDR3 region is CASSQDFGIVNSPLHF. The CDR3 nucleotides are TGCGCCAGCAGCCAAGACTTCGGAATAGTCAATTCACCCCTCCACTTT.

The chain recombines TRBV2 with TRBJ2-7, with no clear D. V gave up 2 bases and J gave up 4 bases, with 6 bases separating them. Germline loops: CDR1 SNHLY, CDR2 FYNNEI. CDR3 length: 12 residues. This chain's CDR3 is CASSERIYEQYF. The CDR3 DNA reads TGTGCCAGCAGTGAAAGAATTTACGAGCAGTACTTC.

This clone was observed a few times. The chain couples TRBV4-3 to TRBJ1-1; D remains unclear. The germline V gene has CDR1 LGHNA and CDR2 YSLEER. The length of the CDR3 is 16 residues. The V gene lost 1 base and the J gene lost 4 bases, with 16 bases spanning the gap. In DNA, the CDR3 is TGCGCCAGCAGCCAAGGGAACCCAGGTTCTGGCACTGAAGCTTTCTTT. This sequence encodes CASSQGNPGSGTEAFF.

V usage is TRBV7-9 and J usage is TRBJ2-7; D remains unclear. In germline, CDR1 is SEHNR, CDR2 FQNEAQ (reference sequence). V was clipped by 3 bases and J by 0 bases, with 15 bases between them. CDR3 length equals 16 residues. CDR3 DNA: TGTGCCAGCAGCTTCCAACCCCGGACGGACTCCTACGAGCAGTACTTC. Protein sequence: CASSFQPRTDSYEQYF. Full variable domain (rest looked up from reference TRBV7-9 and TRBJ2-7): DTGVSQNPRHKITKRGQNVTFRCDPISEHNRLYWYRQTLGQGPEFLTYFQNEAQLEKSRLLSDRFSAERPKGSFSTLEIQRTEQGDSAMYLCASSFQPRTDSYEQYFGPGTRLTVT.

The rearrangement links TRBV6-5 to TRBJ1-1; D is ambiguous. The germline V and J ends were trimmed by 2 bases and 7 bases, with 8 bases remaining between them. The CDR3 sequence is 12 residues long. Germline-derived CDR1 and CDR2 are MNHEY and SVGAGI. CDR3 protein: CASSYGESEAFF. CDR3 nucleotide sequence: TGTGCCAGCAGTTACGGGGAAAGTGAAGCTTTCTTT.

This clone has just a few counts. J is TRBJ1-1 and V is TRBV12-3 or TRBV12-4, with a tentative D call TRBD1 (6 bases). V lost 7 bases and J lost 8, with 11 bases in between. The CDR3 has 11 amino acids. The CDR3 loop reads CASTYGQEAFF. Written as DNA, the CDR3 is TGTGCCAGCACCTACGGACAGGAAGCTTTCTTT.

The sample holds one count of this clone. The rearrangement uses TRBV6-5 and TRBJ1-5, with D hard to call. CDR1 MNHEY and CDR2 SVGAGI come from the germline V gene. Trimming took 6 bases from V and 5 from J, leaving 11 bases between them. The CDR3 has 13 residues. The CDR3 reads CASSPGTHQPQHF. Written as DNA, the CDR3 is TGTGCCAGCAGCCCCGGCACCCATCAGCCCCAGCATTTT.

The chain carries TRBV27 and TRBJ2-1; no clear D. Trimming pared 6 bases from V and 5 bases from J, leaving 11 bases between. The CDR3 length is 13 residues. The V gene's germline CDR1 is MNHEY and CDR2 SMNVEV (reference sequence). CDR3: CASSLSKNNEQFF. CDR3 nucleotide sequence: TGTGCCAGCAGCCTCTCGAAAAACAATGAGCAGTTCTTC.

The rearrangement links TRBV4-3 to TRBJ1-1, with D uncertain. CDR3 length: 15 residues. From germline, CDR1 is LGHNA and CDR2 YSLEER. Between the trimmed V and J ends, which lost 3 bases and 2 bases, there was a span of 13 bases. The chain's CDR3 is CASSQQPGTNTEAFF. The CDR3 nucleotides read TGCGCCAGCAGCCAGCAACCGGGAACTAACACTGAAGCTTTCTTT.

The chain recombines TRBV11-1 with TRBJ1-2; D is possibly TRBD1 (5 bases). This CDR3 has 13 residues. Germline loops: CDR1 SGHAT, CDR2 FQDESV (reference sequence). V was pared by 6 bases and J by 14 bases, with 22 bases between. CDR3 residues: CASRSSGLPTGTF. The CDR3 DNA sequence: TGTGCCAGCAGATCCTCGGGACTCCCAACGGGTACCTTC.

This clone was seen just once. This rearrangement joins TRBV5-6 to TRBJ1-2; 9 bases align to TRBD1. The J segment lost 4 bases and the V segment lost 0 bases, leaving 4 bases of the junction unmatched. The CDR3 runs to 15 residues. Per the germline V gene, CDR1 is SGHDT and CDR2 is YYEEEE. The CDR3 spells CASSLGGQGFYGYTF. The CDR3 DNA is TGTGCCAGCAGCTTGGGGGGACAGGGTTTCTATGGCTACACCTTC.